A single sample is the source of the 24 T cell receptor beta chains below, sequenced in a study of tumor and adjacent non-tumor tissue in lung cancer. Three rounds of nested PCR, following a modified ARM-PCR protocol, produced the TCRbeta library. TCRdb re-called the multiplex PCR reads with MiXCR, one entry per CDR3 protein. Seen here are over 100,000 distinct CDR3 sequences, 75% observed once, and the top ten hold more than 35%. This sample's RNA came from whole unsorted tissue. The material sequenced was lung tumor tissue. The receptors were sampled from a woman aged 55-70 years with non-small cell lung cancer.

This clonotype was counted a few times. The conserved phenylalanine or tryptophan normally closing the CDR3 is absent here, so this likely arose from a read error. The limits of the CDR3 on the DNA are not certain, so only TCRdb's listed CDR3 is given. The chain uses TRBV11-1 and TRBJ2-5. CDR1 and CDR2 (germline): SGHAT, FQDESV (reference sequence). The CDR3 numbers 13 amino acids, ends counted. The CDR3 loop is CASSLIQSETQYL.

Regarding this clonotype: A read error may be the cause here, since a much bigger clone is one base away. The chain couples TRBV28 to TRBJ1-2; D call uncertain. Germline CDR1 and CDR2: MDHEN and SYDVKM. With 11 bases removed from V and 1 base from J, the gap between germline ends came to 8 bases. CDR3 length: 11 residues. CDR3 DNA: TGTGCCTGCATAAGTAACTATGGCTACACCTTC. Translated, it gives CACISNYGYTF.

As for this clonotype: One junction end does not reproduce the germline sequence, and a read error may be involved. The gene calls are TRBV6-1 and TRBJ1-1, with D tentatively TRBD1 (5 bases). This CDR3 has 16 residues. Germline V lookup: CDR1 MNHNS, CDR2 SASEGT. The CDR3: CASLSGGGKMNAEAFF. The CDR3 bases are TGTGCCAGCCTGTCAGGCGGGGGAAAGATGAACGCTGAAGCTTTCTTT.

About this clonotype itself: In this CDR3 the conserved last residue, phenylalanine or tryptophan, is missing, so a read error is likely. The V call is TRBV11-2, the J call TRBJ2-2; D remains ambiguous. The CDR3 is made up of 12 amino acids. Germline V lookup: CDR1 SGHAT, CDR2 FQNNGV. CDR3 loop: CANSADTGELFC. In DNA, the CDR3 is TGTGCCAACAGCGCGGACACCGGGGAGCTGTTTTGT.

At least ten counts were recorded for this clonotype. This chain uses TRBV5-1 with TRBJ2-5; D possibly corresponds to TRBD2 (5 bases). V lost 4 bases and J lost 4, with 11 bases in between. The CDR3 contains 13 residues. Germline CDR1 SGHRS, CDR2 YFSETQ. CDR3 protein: CASSKRLGETQYF. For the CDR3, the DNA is TGCGCCAGCAGCAAGCGGCTCGGAGAGACCCAGTACTTC.

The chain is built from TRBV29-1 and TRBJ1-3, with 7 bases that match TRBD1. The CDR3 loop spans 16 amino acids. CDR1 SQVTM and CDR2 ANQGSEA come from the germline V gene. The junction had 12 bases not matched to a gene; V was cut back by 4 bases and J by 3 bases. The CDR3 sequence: CSVGVLKGALGNTIYF. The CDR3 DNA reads TGCAGCGTTGGAGTCTTGAAGGGGGCACTTGGAAACACCATATATTTT.

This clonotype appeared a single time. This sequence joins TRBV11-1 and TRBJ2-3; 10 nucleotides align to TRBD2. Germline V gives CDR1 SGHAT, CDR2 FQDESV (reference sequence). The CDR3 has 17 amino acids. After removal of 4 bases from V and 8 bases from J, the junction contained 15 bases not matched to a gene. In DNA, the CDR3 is TGTGCCAGCAGCTCTTACGGACTAGCGGCTACCATAGCTACGCAGTATTTT. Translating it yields CASSSYGLAATIATQYF.

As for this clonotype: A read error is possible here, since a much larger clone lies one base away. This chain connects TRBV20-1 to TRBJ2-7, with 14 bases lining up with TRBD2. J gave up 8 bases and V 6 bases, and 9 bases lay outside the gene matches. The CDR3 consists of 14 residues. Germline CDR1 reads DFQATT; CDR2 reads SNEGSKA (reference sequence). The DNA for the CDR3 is TGCAGTGCCCGGACTAGCGGGGGGTTATACAAGCAGTACTTC. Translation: CSARTSGGLYKQYF.

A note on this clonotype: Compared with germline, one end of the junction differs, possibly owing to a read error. CDR3 protein: CSGNRGLYEHYF. CDR3 DNA: TGCAGTGGGAACCGGGGGCTCTACGAGCACTACTTC. This chain uses TRBV20-1 with TRBJ2-7, with D tentatively TRBD1 or TRBD2 (6 bases each). The CDR3 is 12 amino acids. The germline gives CDR1 DFQATT, CDR2 SNEGSKA (reference sequence).

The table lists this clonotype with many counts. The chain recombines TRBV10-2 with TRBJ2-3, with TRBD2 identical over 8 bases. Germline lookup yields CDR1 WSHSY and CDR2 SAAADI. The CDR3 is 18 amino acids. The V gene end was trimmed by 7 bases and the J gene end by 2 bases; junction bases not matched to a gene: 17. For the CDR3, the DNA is TGCGCCAGCACCCCCATCCTGACTAGCGATAGTCTCACAGATACGCAGTATTTT. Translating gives CASTPILTSDSLTDTQYF.

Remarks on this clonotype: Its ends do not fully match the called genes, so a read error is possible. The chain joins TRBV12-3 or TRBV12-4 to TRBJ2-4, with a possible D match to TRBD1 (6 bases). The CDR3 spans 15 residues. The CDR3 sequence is CASSRDRNDRNIQHF. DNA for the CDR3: TGTGCCAGCAGCCGCGACAGGAACGACAGAAACATTCAGCATTTC.

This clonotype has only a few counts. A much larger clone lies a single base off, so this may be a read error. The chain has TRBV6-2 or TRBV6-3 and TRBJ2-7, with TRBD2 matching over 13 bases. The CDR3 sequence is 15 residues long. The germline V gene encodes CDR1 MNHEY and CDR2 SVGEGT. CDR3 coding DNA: TGTACCAGCAAATTCGGACTAGCGGGAGCCCACGAGCAGTACTTC. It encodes CTSKFGLAGAHEQYF.

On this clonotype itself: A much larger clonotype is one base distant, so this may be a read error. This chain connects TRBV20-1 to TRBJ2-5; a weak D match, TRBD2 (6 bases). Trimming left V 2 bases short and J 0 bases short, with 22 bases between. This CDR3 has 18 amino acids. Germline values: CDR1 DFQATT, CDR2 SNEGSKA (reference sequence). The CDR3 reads CSARSNWTMEGYQETQYF. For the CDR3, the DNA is TGCAGTGCTAGATCAAATTGGACTATGGAGGGGTACCAAGAGACCCAGTACTTC.

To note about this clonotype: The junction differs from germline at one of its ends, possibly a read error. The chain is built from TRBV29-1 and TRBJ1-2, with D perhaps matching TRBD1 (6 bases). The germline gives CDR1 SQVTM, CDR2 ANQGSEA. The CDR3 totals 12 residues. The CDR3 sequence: CRVFGGAYGYTF. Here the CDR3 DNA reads TGCAGAGTTTTTGGGGGCGCGTATGGCTACACATTC.

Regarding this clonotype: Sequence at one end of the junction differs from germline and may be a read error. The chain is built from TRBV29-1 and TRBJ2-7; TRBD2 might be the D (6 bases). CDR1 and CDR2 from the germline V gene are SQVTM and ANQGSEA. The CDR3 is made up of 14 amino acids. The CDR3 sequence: CSDLRDFLSYEQYF. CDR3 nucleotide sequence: TGTAGCGATCTCCGGGACTTCCTCTCCTACGAGCAGTACTTC.

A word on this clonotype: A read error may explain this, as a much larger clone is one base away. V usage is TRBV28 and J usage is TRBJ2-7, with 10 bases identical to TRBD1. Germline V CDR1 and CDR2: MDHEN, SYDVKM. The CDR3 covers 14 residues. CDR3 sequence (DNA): TGTGCCAGTGGGGCCTCGACAGGGGGCTACGAGCTGTACTTC. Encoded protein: CASGASTGGYELYF.

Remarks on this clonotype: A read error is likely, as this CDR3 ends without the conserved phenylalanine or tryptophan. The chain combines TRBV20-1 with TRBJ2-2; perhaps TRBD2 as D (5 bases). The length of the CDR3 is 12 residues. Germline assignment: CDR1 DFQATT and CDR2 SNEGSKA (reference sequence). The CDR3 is CRTRSNTGELFL. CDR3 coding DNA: TGCAGAACTAGATCGAACACCGGGGAGCTGTTTTTG.

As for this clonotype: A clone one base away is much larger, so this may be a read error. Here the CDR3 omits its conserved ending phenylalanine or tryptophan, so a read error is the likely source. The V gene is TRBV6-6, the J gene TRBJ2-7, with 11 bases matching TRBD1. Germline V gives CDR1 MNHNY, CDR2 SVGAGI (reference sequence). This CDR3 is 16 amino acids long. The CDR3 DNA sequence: TGTGCCATCAGTGAGTCTCAGGGACAGGGGGTCTACGAGCAGTACATC. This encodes CAISESQGQGVYEQYI.

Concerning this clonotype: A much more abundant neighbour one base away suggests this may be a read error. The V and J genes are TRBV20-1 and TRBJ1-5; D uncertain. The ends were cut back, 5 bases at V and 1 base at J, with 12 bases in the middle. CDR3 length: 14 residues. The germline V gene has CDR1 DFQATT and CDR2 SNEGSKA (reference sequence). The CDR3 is CSAVPKFSNQPQHF. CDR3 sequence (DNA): TGCAGTGCTGTCCCCAAGTTCAGCAATCAGCCCCAGCATTTT.

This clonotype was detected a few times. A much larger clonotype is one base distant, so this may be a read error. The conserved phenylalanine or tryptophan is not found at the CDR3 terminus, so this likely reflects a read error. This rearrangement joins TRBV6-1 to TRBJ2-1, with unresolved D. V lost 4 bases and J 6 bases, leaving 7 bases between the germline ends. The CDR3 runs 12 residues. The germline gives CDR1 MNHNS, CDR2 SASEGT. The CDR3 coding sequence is TGTGCCAGCAGTGCCACTTCCAATGAGCAGTTCCTC. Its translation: CASSATSNEQFL.

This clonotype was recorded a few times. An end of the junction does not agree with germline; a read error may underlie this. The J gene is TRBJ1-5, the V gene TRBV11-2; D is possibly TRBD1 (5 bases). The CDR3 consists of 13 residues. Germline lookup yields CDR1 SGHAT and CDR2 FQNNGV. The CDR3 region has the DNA TGTGCCATCTCCCAGGACGGGGGTCAGCCCCAACATTTT. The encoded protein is CAISQDGGQPQHF.

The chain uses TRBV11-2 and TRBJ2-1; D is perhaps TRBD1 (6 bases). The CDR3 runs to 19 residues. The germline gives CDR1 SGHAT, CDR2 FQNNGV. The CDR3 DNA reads TGTGTCAGTAACTTAGAGCTGGGCGGTTGGGGGCAGGGTGACGATGAGCAGTTCTTC. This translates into CVSNLELGGWGQGDDEQFF.

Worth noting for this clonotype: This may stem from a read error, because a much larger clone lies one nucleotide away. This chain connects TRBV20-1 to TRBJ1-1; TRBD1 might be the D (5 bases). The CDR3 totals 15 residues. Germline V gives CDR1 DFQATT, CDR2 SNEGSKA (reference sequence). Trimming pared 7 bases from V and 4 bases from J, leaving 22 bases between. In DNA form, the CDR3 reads TGCAGTGTGCCGAATTGGGGGGGGGTGGTCACTGAAGCTTTCTTT. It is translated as CSVPNWGGVVTEAFF.

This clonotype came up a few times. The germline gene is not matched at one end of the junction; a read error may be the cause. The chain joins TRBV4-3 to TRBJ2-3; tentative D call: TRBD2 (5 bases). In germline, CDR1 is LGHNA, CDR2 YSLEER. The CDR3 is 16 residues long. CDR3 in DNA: TGCGCCAGCAGTCAAGATTTGGCGGGCGCCACAGAAACGCAGTATTTT. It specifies CASSQDLAGATETQYF.